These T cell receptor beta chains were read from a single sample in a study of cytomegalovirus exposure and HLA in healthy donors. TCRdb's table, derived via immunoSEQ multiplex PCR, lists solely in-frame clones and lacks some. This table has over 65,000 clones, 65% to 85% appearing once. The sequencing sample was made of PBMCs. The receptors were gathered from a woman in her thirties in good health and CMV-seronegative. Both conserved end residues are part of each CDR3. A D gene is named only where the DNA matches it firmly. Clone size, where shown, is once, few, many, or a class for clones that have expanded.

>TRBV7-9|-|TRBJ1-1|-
TGTGCCAGCAGTTCGGGAGACAGTGCTTACACTGAAGCTTTCTTT
CASSSGDSAYTEAFF
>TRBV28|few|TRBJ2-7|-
TGTGCCAGCAGAACAGGCCCACGATACGAGCAGTACTTC
CASRTGPRYEQYF
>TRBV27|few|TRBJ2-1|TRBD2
TGTGCCAGCAGTTCCTCTAGCGGGGGCTCCTACAATGAGCAGTTCTTC
CASSSSSGGSYNEQFF
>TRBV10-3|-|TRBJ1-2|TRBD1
TGTGCCAACTCCTTGACAGGGGGTAACTATGGCTACACCTTC
CANSLTGGNYGYTF
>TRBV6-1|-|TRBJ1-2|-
TGTGCCAGCAGTGATATCGAGGTCGTTAGGTATGGCTACACCTTC
CASSDIEVVRYGYTF
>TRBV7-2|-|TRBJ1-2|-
TGTGCCAGCAGCCTAAGGACTGATGGCTACACCTTC
CASSLRTDGYTF
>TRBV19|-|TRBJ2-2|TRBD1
TGTGCCAGTCGGAGGTCCTCCGGGACAGCTTACACCGGGGAGCTGTTTTTT
CASRRSSGTAYTGELFF
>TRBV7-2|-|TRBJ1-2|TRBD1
TGTGCCAGCAGCTTCCACAGGGGGCAAGGCTATGGCTACACCTTC
CASSFHRGQGYGYTF
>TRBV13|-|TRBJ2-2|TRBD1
TGTGCCAGCAGCCCCCCGACAGGGTGGGACACCGGGGAGCTGTTTTTT
CASSPPTGWDTGELFF
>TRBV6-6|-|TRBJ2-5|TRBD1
TGTGCCAGCAGCTCTAGACAGGGGAATTTGGAGACCCAGTACTTC
CASSSRQGNLETQYF
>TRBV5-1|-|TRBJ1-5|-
TGCGCCAGCAGCTTAGGGACTGACAATCAGCCCCAGCATTTT
CASSLGTDNQPQHF
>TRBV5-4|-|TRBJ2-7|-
TGTGCCAGCAGGTTGGGTCCGGGTATCTACGAGCAGTACTTC
CASRLGPGIYEQYF
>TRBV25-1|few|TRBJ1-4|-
TGTGCCAGCAGTGAATTAGTGGGGGCAGGTAATGAAAAACTGTTTTTT
CASSELVGAGNEKLFF
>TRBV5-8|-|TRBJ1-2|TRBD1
TGTGCCAGCAGCCGACAGGGAAGTACACTCTTCTATGGCTACACCTTC
CASSRQGSTLFYGYTF